What follows are 22 T cell receptor beta chains derived from one specimen sequenced in a study of blood T cells in healthy people across ages. A second about 7 to 12 cycle PCR used barcoded and J-beta primers. TCRdb reprocessed the 5' RACE reads with MiXCR, giving one entry per CDR3 protein. The sample shows roughly 730,000 distinct CDR3 sequences, approximately 60% of them seen only once. Sequences were obtained from blood. All receptors come from a middle-aged man in good health.

This clonotype was recorded once. This chain joins TRBV5-1 and TRBJ1-6; no reliable D call. Germline V gene data show CDR1 as SGHRS and CDR2 as YFSETQ. V was trimmed by 9 bases and J by 0 bases, leaving 13 bases between them. The CDR3 has 15 amino acids. CDR3 loop: CATQDPSSYNSPLHF. In DNA form, the CDR3 reads TGCGCCACCCAGGACCCGAGCTCCTATAATTCACCCCTCCACTTT.

The CDR3: CASSPGQAGGANVLTF. CDR3 nucleotide sequence: TGTGCCAGCTCACCGGGACAGGCCGGAGGGGCCAACGTCCTGACTTTC. The chain is built from TRBV18 and TRBJ2-6; TRBD1 agrees at 8 bases. The CDR3 consists of 16 residues. Germline V gene sequence: CDR1 KGHSH, CDR2 LQKENI. The V segment lost 3 bases and the J segment 4 bases; nucleotides outside the gene matches: 5. The whole variable domain, remainder taken from reference TRBV18 and TRBJ2-6, is NAGVMQNPRHLVRRRGQEARLRCSPMKGHSHVYWYRQLPEEGLKFMVYLQKENIIDESGMPKERFSAEFPKEGPSILRIQQVVRGDSAAYFCASSPGQAGGANVLTFGAGSRLTVL.

A few counts support this clonotype. The gene calls are TRBV6-2 or TRBV6-3 and TRBJ1-1; 8 bases fit TRBD1. The J segment lost 4 bases and the V segment lost 3 bases, leaving 10 bases of the junction unmatched. The germline V gene has CDR1 MNHEY and CDR2 SVGEGT. The CDR3 extends over 16 amino acids. The CDR3 loop reads CASSYSPTGEVTEAFF. The DNA for the CDR3 is TGTGCCAGCAGTTATTCTCCGACAGGGGAGGTCACTGAAGCTTTCTTT.

The table lists this clonotype with a count of one. This chain uses TRBV12-3 or TRBV12-4 with TRBJ2-5; perhaps TRBD1 as D (6 bases). Deletions cut 5 bases from V and 11 bases from J, with 21 bases between. The CDR3 has 14 residues. This CDR3 reads CASSPPGDVNEQYF. CDR3 coding DNA: TGTGCCAGCAGTCCACCAGGGGATGTGAATGAGCAGTACTTC.

This chain links TRBV29-1 with TRBJ1-2, with D unresolved. CDR1 is SQVTM and CDR2 is ANQGSEA in the germline V gene. The CDR3 is 14 amino acids. V was cut by 1 base and J by 8 bases, with 17 bases left in between. Written as DNA, the CDR3 is TGCAGCGTTGAAGTTGCAGGAGGGTCGGGCGGCTACACCTTC. This translates into CSVEVAGGSGGYTF.

V is TRBV7-9 and J is TRBJ2-1; perhaps D is TRBD1 or TRBD2 (6 bases each). Germline V gene data show CDR1 as SEHNR and CDR2 as FQNEAQ (reference sequence). V lost 8 bases, J lost 0 bases, and 14 bases lay in between. The CDR3 totals 15 residues. For the CDR3, the DNA is TGTGCCAGCCCCGGGGGCCAGAACTCCTACAATGAGCAGTTCTTC. It encodes CASPGGQNSYNEQFF.

At least ten counts were recorded for this clonotype. CDR3 sequence reads: CASSLRADTQYF. The DNA of the CDR3 is TGTGCCAGCAGCTTAAGGGCAGATACGCAGTATTTT. The chain has TRBV7-9 and TRBJ2-3; D uncertain. The ends were cut back, 2 bases at V and 4 bases at J, with 4 bases in the middle. Germline CDR1 and CDR2: SEHNR and FQNEAQ (reference sequence). The CDR3 spans 12 residues.

The chain combines TRBV20-1 with TRBJ2-3; possible D gene TRBD1, 5 bases. V was shortened by 3 bases and J by 0 bases, with 13 bases between the two germline ends. The CDR3 totals 15 residues. Germline V gives CDR1 DFQATT, CDR2 SNEGSKA (reference sequence). CDR3 nucleotide sequence: TGCAGTGCTAGTGGGGCTCCCTTAAGCACAGATACGCAGTATTTT. Its translation: CSASGAPLSTDTQYF.

The chain carries TRBV12-3 or TRBV12-4 and TRBJ2-7; no clear D gene. The J call is in doubt because the DNA end fits TRBJ2-5 better. This CDR3 region has 13 residues. CDR3 region: CASSWSSEETQYF. The CDR3 DNA reads as TGTGCCAGCAGTTGGTCCTCAGAAGAGACCCAGTACTTC.

V and J are TRBV6-5 and TRBJ2-5; 7 bases are shared with TRBD2. With V trimmed by 0 bases and J by 11 bases, 15 bases remained unmatched. This CDR3 has 16 amino acids. Germline values: CDR1 MNHEY, CDR2 SVGAGI. The CDR3 DNA reads as TGTGCCAGCAGTTACTCCCCTGGCGGGAGTCGCGATGAGCAGTACTTC. Its translation: CASSYSPGGSRDEQYF.

The chain joins TRBV20-1 to TRBJ2-1; TRBD2 agrees at 14 bases. V lost 2 bases, J lost 7 bases, and 7 bases stayed unmatched. This CDR3 is built from 16 residues. Germline-derived CDR1 and CDR2 are DFQATT and SNEGSKA (reference sequence). The CDR3 nucleotides are TGCAGTGCTAGAAAGGGACTAGCGGGAGCGCGAAATGAGCAGTTCTTC. This codes for CSARKGLAGARNEQFF.

The V gene is TRBV6-2 or TRBV6-3, the J gene TRBJ2-1; D is undetermined. Germline values: CDR1 MNHEY, CDR2 SVGEGT. This CDR3 is built from 11 residues. Trimming removed 6 bases from V and 9 bases from J, with 9 bases in between. The CDR3 spells CASSPLLEQFF. In DNA form, the CDR3 reads TGTGCCAGCAGCCCCCTTCTTGAGCAGTTCTTC.

The chain uses TRBV6-5 and TRBJ2-3; TRBD2 matches at 8 bases. Trimming at V came to 6 bases and at J to 4 bases, leaving 6 bases not matched to a gene. This CDR3 has 14 residues. Germline loops: CDR1 MNHEY, CDR2 SVGAGI. The CDR3 spells CASRIGLASDTQYF. The CDR3 region has the DNA TGTGCCAGCAGAATCGGACTAGCTTCAGATACGCAGTATTTT.

The chain joins TRBV20-1 to TRBJ1-5; TRBD1 matches at 8 bases. V was pared by 6 bases and J by 0 bases, with 10 bases of the junction left unmatched. CDR3 length equals 16 residues. The germline CDR1 and CDR2 sequences are DFQATT and SNEGSKA (reference sequence). Here the CDR3 reads CSARDRLRGSNQPQHF. CDR3 nucleotides: TGCAGTGCCAGGGACAGGTTGCGGGGTAGCAATCAGCCCCAGCATTTT.

This clonotype was seen a few times. The chain couples TRBV6-2 or TRBV6-3 to TRBJ1-5, with D maybe TRBD1 (5 bases). V lost 6 bases and J 2 bases, leaving 17 bases between the germline ends. This CDR3 region has 16 residues. In germline, CDR1 is MNHEY, CDR2 SVGEGT. The CDR3 reads CASSDWGPKGNQPQHF. CDR3 DNA: TGTGCCAGCAGCGACTGGGGCCCGAAGGGCAATCAGCCCCAGCATTTT.

This clonotype was seen just once. The chain recombines TRBV7-2 with TRBJ2-1; D gene uncertain. Germline V lookup: CDR1 SGHTA, CDR2 FQGNSA. The CDR3 runs to 15 residues. Deletions cut 2 bases from V and 6 bases from J, with 14 bases between. In nucleotides, the CDR3 is TGTGCCAGCAGCTTAAGGGCCGCCGCTGGCAATGAGCAGTTCTTC. It encodes CASSLRAAAGNEQFF.

This clonotype was observed a single time. This sequence joins TRBV5-1 and TRBJ2-1; 10 bases are a match to TRBD1. The V gene's germline CDR1 is SGHRS and CDR2 YFSETQ. The CDR3 is made up of 14 amino acids. Losses at the gene ends were 6 bases for V and 6 bases for J; bases not matched to a gene: 6. This chain's CDR3 is CASNAGQGRNEQFF. Written as DNA, the CDR3 is TGCGCCAGCAATGCGGGACAGGGGCGCAATGAGCAGTTCTTC.

This sequence joins TRBV15 and TRBJ2-1; 10 nucleotides agree with TRBD2. V lost 8 bases, J lost 8 bases, and 6 bases stayed unmatched. The germline gives CDR1 LNHNV, CDR2 YYDKDF (reference sequence). The CDR3 is 13 amino acids. CDR3 nucleotides: TGTGCCACCGGCGGACTAGCGGCCCATGAGCAGTTCTTC. This translates into CATGGLAAHEQFF.

The rearrangement links TRBV6-1 to TRBJ2-7; tentative D call: TRBD1 (5 bases). This CDR3 comprises 18 residues. V lost 4 bases to trimming and J lost 1 base, with 23 bases between them. Germline V CDR1 and CDR2: MNHNS, SASEGT. CDR3 residues: CASSVYGWAQTASYEQYF. In DNA, the CDR3 is TGTGCCAGCAGTGTTTATGGGTGGGCCCAGACAGCGTCCTACGAGCAGTACTTC.

The chain has TRBV21-1 and TRBJ2-3. TRBV21-1 is termed a pseudogene. CDR3 length: 13 amino acids. The CDR3 here is CASSKAQEDTQYF. The CDR3 nucleotides read TGTGCCAGCAGCAAAGCGCAAGAAGATACGCAGTATTTT.

In this sample, this clonotype turned up once. This chain links TRBV3-1 with TRBJ1-6, with a possible D match to TRBD1 (6 bases). The CDR3 has 14 residues. V was trimmed by 3 bases and J by 6 bases, leaving 9 bases between them. In germline, CDR1 is LGHDT, CDR2 YNNKEL (reference sequence). The CDR3 loop is CASSHGTPNSPLHF. CDR3 DNA sequence: TGTGCCAGCAGCCACGGGACACCTAATTCACCCCTCCACTTT.

This clonotype turned up a few times. The rearrangement joins TRBV5-1 to TRBJ2-1; D is perhaps TRBD1 (6 bases). The J call may be incorrect, as the DNA end agrees better with TRBJ2-7. The CDR3 runs 15 residues. CDR1 SGHRS and CDR2 YFSETQ come from the germline V gene. The CDR3 is CASSLGTVSYNEQYF. DNA of the CDR3: TGCGCCAGCAGCTTGGGGACAGTATCCTACAATGAGCAGTACTTC.